The source of this TCR beta chain is a study of cytomegalovirus exposure and HLA in healthy donors. Study-level findings and limits: There were some V segments, including TRBV6-2 and TRBV6-3, excluded as indistinguishable.

There are 15 residues in the CDR3. Per germline, CDR1 MNHNS and CDR2 SASEGT. After removal of 0 bases from V and 6 bases from J, the junction contained 5 bases not matched to a gene. The PCR made use of 60 Vbeta and 13 Jbeta primers. Produced via immunoSEQ multiplex PCR; TCRdb's table is partial and in-frame only. The sample includes roughly 290,000 clones, approximately 90% of them seen just once. A word on this clone: Its target is unknown.

The chain employs TRBV6-1 and TRBJ2-3, with 8 bases that match TRBD2. The TCR was taken from a woman between 18 and 30 years old in good health and CMV-seronegative. Sequenced: PBMCs. The CDR3 protein is CASSEAVAGRDTQYF. CDR3 sequence (DNA): TGTGCCAGCAGTGAAGCAGTAGCGGGGAGGGATACGCAGTATTTT.